The 7 T cell receptor beta chains reported below all come from one sample, sequenced in a study of shared clonotypes between healthy human individuals. Libraries were prepared by immunoSEQ multiplex PCR; TCRdb keeps only in-frame clonotypes and omits some of them. The table shows hundreds of thousands of clones, with approximately 74% occurring only once. Specimen: memory CD4+ T cells sorted from blood. Subset noted: CD45RA-negative fraction. Every receptor here comes from a woman aged 25-40 years in good health.

J is TRBJ2-7 and V is TRBV11-2; D might be TRBD1 or TRBD2, each matching 6 bases. This CDR3 spans 14 amino acids. With 5 bases removed from V and 2 bases from J, the gap between germline ends came to 13 bases. From germline, CDR1 is SGHAT and CDR2 FQNNGV. CDR3 sequence reads: CASSARGTAYEQYF. As DNA, the CDR3 is TGTGCCAGCAGCGCTAGGGGGACTGCCTACGAGCAGTACTTC.

The CDR3 loop is CASQGRYEQYF. The CDR3 region has the DNA TGTGCCAGCCAAGGGCGGTACGAGCAGTACTTC. The chain has TRBV28 and TRBJ2-7; no clear D. CDR3 length: 11 residues. CDR1 is MDHEN, CDR2 SYDVKM, per germline. Trimming cost V 8 bases and J 4 bases, with 9 bases left between them.

V usage is TRBV25-1 and J usage is TRBJ2-3; either TRBD1 or TRBD2 may supply D (5 bases each). The CDR3 extends over 15 amino acids. With 1 base removed from V and 4 bases from J, the gap between germline ends came to 12 bases. CDR1 is MGHDK, CDR2 SYGVNS, per germline. The CDR3 region is CASSEFLGTADTQYF. The CDR3 nucleotides read TGTGCCAGCAGTGAATTTTTAGGGACCGCAGATACGCAGTATTTT.

This chain links TRBV6-1 with TRBJ1-2; the match to TRBD1 covers 8 bases. This CDR3 contains 12 residues. Trimming at V came to 6 bases and at J to 6 bases, leaving 3 bases not matched to a gene. Germline lookup yields CDR1 MNHNS and CDR2 SASEGT. The CDR3 region has the DNA TGTGCCAGCAGGACAGGGGAAGATGGCTACACCTTC. Translating gives CASRTGEDGYTF.

The chain employs TRBV6-6 and TRBJ1-1; D is ambiguous. Between the trimmed V and J ends, which lost 6 bases and 1 base, there was a span of 12 bases. The CDR3 is 14 amino acids. Germline V CDR1 and CDR2: MNHNY, SVGAGI (reference sequence). CDR3 region: CASRDIGRNTEAFF. The CDR3 bases are TGTGCCAGCAGAGATATCGGGAGGAACACTGAAGCTTTCTTT.

Only one count was recorded for this clone. The J gene is TRBJ1-5, the V gene TRBV2; D not certain. From germline, CDR1 is SNHLY and CDR2 FYNNEI. Trimming took off 6 bases at V and 4 bases at J, with 13 bases between the two ends. The CDR3 covers 14 residues. The CDR3 loop is CASSPSTGNQPQHF. The CDR3 DNA sequence: TGTGCCAGCAGCCCCTCGACGGGGAATCAGCCCCAGCATTTT.

V usage is TRBV11-3 and J usage is TRBJ2-3, with D hard to call. V was shortened by 2 bases and J by 6 bases, with 6 bases between the two germline ends. Germline CDR1 reads SGHNT; CDR2 reads YENEEA. This CDR3 contains 12 residues. The CDR3 region is CASSLNGDTQYF. DNA of the CDR3: TGTGCCAGCAGCTTAAACGGGGATACGCAGTATTTT. Supplemented by reference TRBV11-3 and TRBJ2-3, the full variable domain reads EAGVVQSPRYKIIEKKQPVAFWCNPISGHNTLYWYLQNLGQGPELLIRYENEEAVDDSQLPKDRFSAERLKGVDSTLKIQPAELGDSAVYLCASSLNGDTQYFGPGTRLTVL.